These T cell receptor beta chains were read from a single sample in a study of blood T cells in healthy people across ages. TCRdb called the 5' RACE reads again in MiXCR, with one record for every CDR3 protein. This sample has some 800,000 distinct CDR3 sequences, with roughly 44% found just once. Sequencing was done on a sample of blood. Receptors originate from a man in his 60s in good health. Both conserved end residues are part of each CDR3. Fields, in order: clone size, D gene, V gene, J gene, CDR3 protein, CDR3 DNA. The D gene is left open where the match is weak. Expanded clones are given a class, and other clones once, few, many or no size at all.

>.|.|TRBV20-1|TRBJ2-7
CSARDLPGISYEQYF
TGCAGTGCTAGAGATCTGCCAGGGATTTCGTACGAGCAGTACTTC
>many|TRBD1|TRBV6-6|TRBJ2-5
CASRETGEETQYF
TGTGCCAGCAGAGAAACAGGGGAAGAGACCCAGTACTTC
>.|.|TRBV20-1|TRBJ1-2
CSARDWGTGGYTF
TGCAGTGCTAGAGATTGGGGAACCGGTGGCTACACCTTC
>few|.|TRBV7-8|TRBJ2-7
CASSLRLTDLSYEQYF
TGTGCCAGCAGCTTAAGGCTAACAGATCTTTCCTACGAGCAGTACTTC
>.|.|TRBV18|TRBJ2-3
CASSPPGVRTDTQYF
TGTGCCAGCTCACCACCGGGGGTCCGCACAGATACGCAGTATTTT
>.|TRBD2|TRBV20-1|TRBJ2-1
CSATRLTGTRDNEQFF
TGCAGTGCCACACGACTCACCGGGACTAGGGACAATGAGCAGTTCTTC
>once|.|TRBV20-1|TRBJ1-5
CSASSVVNQPQHF
TGCAGTGCTAGTTCTGTAGTCAATCAGCCCCAGCATTTT
>few|.|TRBV6-2/TRBV6-3|TRBJ1-1
CASSYSIVLLGGLNTEAFF
TGTGCCAGCAGTTACTCGATCGTTTTGTTGGGCGGGCTGAACACTGAAGCTTTCTTT
>.|.|TRBV6-2/TRBV6-3|TRBJ2-1
CASSYLAEGVNNEQFF
TGTGCCAGCAGTTACCTAGCGGAGGGGGTCAACAATGAGCAGTTCTTC
>.|TRBD1|TRBV5-1|TRBJ2-7
CASNLQGAQGDEQYF
TGCGCCAGCAATTTGCAGGGGGCCCAGGGGGACGAGCAGTACTTC
>.|.|TRBV20-1|TRBJ2-2
CSARELAGVGELFF
TGCAGTGCTAGAGAATTGGCAGGGGTTGGGGAGCTGTTTTTT
>many|.|TRBV7-3|TRBJ2-1
CASSSQGGVYNEQFF
TGTGCCAGCAGCTCCCAGGGGGGGGTCTACAATGAGCAGTTCTTC
>.|.|TRBV15|TRBJ2-2
CATSRDRPNTGELFF
TGTGCTACCAGCAGAGACAGGCCTAACACCGGGGAGCTGTTTTTT
>many|.|TRBV30|TRBJ2-7
CAWSVHSSYEQYF
TGTGCCTGGAGTGTACACAGCTCCTACGAGCAGTACTTC
>.|.|TRBV7-9|TRBJ2-5
CASSLDRERTQYF
TGTGCCAGCAGCTTAGATCGGGAGAGAACCCAGTACTTC
>.|TRBD1|TRBV28|TRBJ1-5
CASRMTGAATRQHF
TGTGCCAGCAGGATGACAGGGGCCGCAACGCGCCAGCATTTT
>.|.|TRBV29-1|TRBJ1-2
CSVDRGYTF
TGCAGCGTTGATCGTGGCTACACCTTC
>few|.|TRBV12-5|TRBJ2-5
CASGLQLWGVQYF
TGTGCTAGTGGTTTACAGCTTTGGGGTGTCCAGTACTTC
>.|.|TRBV5-1|TRBJ1-1
CASSLTVGNTEAFF
TGCGCCAGCAGCCTGACAGTAGGGAACACTGAAGCTTTCTTT
>many|.|TRBV10-3|TRBJ2-7
CAISDSGGSSYEQYF
TGTGCCATCAGTGACTCCGGGGGAAGCTCCTACGAGCAGTACTTC
>.|.|TRBV2|TRBJ2-3
CASSALGTDTQYF
TGTGCCAGCAGTGCACTAGGAACAGATACGCAGTATTTT
>once|.|TRBV6-1|TRBJ2-7
CASSVQASSYEQYF
TGTGCCAGCAGTGTTCAGGCGAGCTCCTACGAGCAGTACTTC
>.|TRBD2|TRBV7-8|TRBJ2-3
CASSKRTSFVTDTQYF
TGTGCCAGCAGCAAAAGGACTAGCTTTGTCACAGATACGCAGTATTTT
>.|TRBD1|TRBV20-1|TRBJ2-7
CSARASRDREWIHEQYF
TGCAGTGCTAGAGCGTCCCGGGACAGGGAATGGATCCACGAGCAGTACTTC
>.|TRBD2|TRBV29-1|TRBJ2-3
CSVSSGLSTDTQYF
TGCAGCGTTTCTAGCGGGTTATCCACAGATACGCAGTATTTT
>few|.|TRBV20-1|TRBJ1-1
CSARAGREAFF
TGCAGTGCTAGGGCAGGGCGTGAAGCTTTCTTT
>.|.|TRBV9|TRBJ1-2
CASSVAAGFGRYTF
TGTGCCAGCAGCGTAGCTGCGGGCTTTGGACGCTACACCTTC
>.|.|TRBV4-3|TRBJ1-5
CASSQDYNQPQHF
TGCGCCAGCAGCCAAGATTACAATCAGCCCCAGCATTTT
>few|.|TRBV20-1|TRBJ2-5
CSAPRGPPWEQYF
TGCAGTGCCCCAAGGGGCCCTCCTTGGGAGCAGTACTTC
>.|.|TRBV18|TRBJ1-2
CASSAGAVDGYTF
TGTGCCAGCTCAGCGGGGGCGGTTGATGGCTACACCTTC
>few|.|TRBV7-2|TRBJ2-5
CASSATATGSQIGQYF
TGTGCCAGCAGCGCGACCGCTACGGGGTCCCAGATCGGGCAGTACTTC
>.|TRBD1|TRBV5-6|TRBJ1-1
CASSSAGTGVYTEAFF
TGTGCCAGCAGCTCTGCCGGGACAGGGGTTTATACTGAAGCTTTCTTT
>few|.|TRBV7-8|TRBJ2-7
CASSLVASPGGLGYEQYF
TGTGCCAGCAGCTTAGTGGCCTCACCTGGGGGTCTAGGCTACGAGCAGTACTTC
>.|.|TRBV7-9|TRBJ2-3
CASSLQASLKDTQYF
TGTGCCAGCAGCTTACAGGCATCCTTAAAAGATACGCAGTATTTT
>few|.|TRBV4-3|TRBJ2-1
CASSDYLRGRNGNEQFF
TGCGCCAGCAGCGATTACCTCCGGGGACGAAATGGCAATGAGCAGTTCTTC
>.|.|TRBV10-3|TRBJ2-1
CAISDRPQVEQFF
TGTGCCATCAGTGACCGACCTCAGGTCGAGCAGTTCTTC
>.|TRBD2|TRBV14|TRBJ2-1
CASSQFSGGENEQFF
TGTGCCAGCAGCCAATTTAGCGGGGGGGAAAATGAGCAGTTCTTC
>.|.|TRBV7-2|TRBJ1-1
CASSRRSDTEAFF
TGTGCCAGCAGCCGCCGTTCGGACACTGAAGCTTTCTTT
>.|.|TRBV25-1|TRBJ2-7
CASSGSEGGGTDEQYF
TGTGCCAGCAGTGGGTCGGAGGGCGGAGGAACGGACGAGCAGTACTTC
>.|.|TRBV5-1|TRBJ1-5
CASRQGTDSNQPQHF
TGCGCCAGCAGGCAAGGGACGGATAGCAATCAGCCCCAGCATTTT
>.|TRBD2|TRBV7-2|TRBJ2-5
CASSWGTLAGGKTQYF
TGTGCCAGCAGCTGGGGAACACTAGCGGGGGGGAAGACCCAGTACTTC
>once|.|TRBV12-3/TRBV12-4|TRBJ2-1
CASRGGGQYNEQFF
TGTGCCAGCAGGGGGGGGGGCCAGTACAATGAGCAGTTCTTC
>few|.|TRBV6-5|TRBJ1-6
CASSYSGFQDSPLHF
TGTGCCAGCAGTTACTCCGGGTTCCAGGATTCACCCCTCCACTTT
>many|.|TRBV4-3|TRBJ1-1
CASSLTRQDGAFF
TGCGCCAGCAGCCTTACCCGACAGGACGGAGCTTTCTTT
>.|TRBD2|TRBV5-1|TRBJ2-1
CASSSGLAGVDEQFF
TGCGCCAGCAGCTCGGGACTAGCGGGGGTTGATGAGCAGTTCTTC
>many|TRBD2|TRBV6-5|TRBJ2-5
CASSLTSGARETQYF
TGTGCCAGCAGCTTGACTAGCGGGGCCCGGGAGACCCAGTACTTC
>.|.|TRBV7-2|TRBJ2-1
CASSYTVNEQFF
TGTGCCAGCAGCTACACTGTCAATGAGCAGTTCTTC
>.|.|TRBV6-1|TRBJ2-3
CASRMRGTTDTQYF
TGTGCCAGCAGGATGAGAGGAACCACAGATACGCAGTATTTT
>once|.|TRBV7-6|TRBJ2-1
CASSPFLTTNNEQFF
TGTGCCAGCAGCCCATTTCTCACCACGAACAATGAGCAGTTCTTC
>few|.|TRBV7-9|TRBJ1-6
CASSFEQPDNSPLHF
TGTGCCAGCAGCTTCGAACAGCCCGATAATTCACCCCTCCACTTT
>.|TRBD2|TRBV11-2|TRBJ2-4
CASSLLLAGSLNGENIQYF
TGTGCCAGCAGCTTATTGTTAGCGGGATCCTTAAATGGGGAAAACATTCAGTACTTC
>.|TRBD1|TRBV15|TRBJ1-3
CATSPGTGDGTIYF
TGTGCCACCAGCCCCGGGACAGGGGACGGCACCATATATTTT
>.|.|TRBV9|TRBJ2-1
CGSSVEYQGSGEQFF
TGTGGCAGCAGCGTAGAGTATCAGGGTTCGGGTGAGCAGTTCTTC
>.|.|TRBV12-5|TRBJ2-7
CASGLTDRSSYEQYF
TGTGCTAGTGGTCTCACCGACAGGAGCTCCTACGAGCAGTACTTC
>.|.|TRBV13|TRBJ1-1
CASSLEVGWSEAFF
TGTGCCAGCAGCTTAGAAGTGGGTTGGTCTGAAGCTTTCTTT
>few|.|TRBV12-3/TRBV12-4|TRBJ2-5
CASSFRGAEETQYF
TGTGCCAGCAGTTTTAGGGGGGCAGAAGAGACCCAGTACTTC
>.|.|TRBV11-1|TRBJ2-7
CASSLSDSPSSYEQYF
TGTGCCAGCAGCTTATCGGACAGCCCGAGCTCCTACGAGCAGTACTTC
>once|TRBD1|TRBV7-9|TRBJ1-1
CASSLVYGTGKLLNTEAFF
TGTGCCAGCAGCTTAGTTTACGGGACAGGGAAACTTCTGAACACTGAAGCTTTCTTT